Following are 30 T cell receptor beta chains from one sample sequenced in a study of identical twins. From the 5' RACE reads, TCRdb called clonotypes with MiXCR, one entry per CDR3 protein. The top ten clones hold over 35% of a sample with fewer than 250,000 distinct CDR3 sequences, about a sixth of them seen once. The data also belong to a second study, concerning T cells expressing NK-cell markers.

Sequenced: CD8+ T cells sorted from blood. These receptors came from a woman younger than 30 in good health.

The CDR3 DNA sequence: TGTGCCAGCAGCCCCGAAAAACAGGGGTGGAACACTGAAGCTTTCTTT. It codes for CASSPEKQGWNTEAFF. The chain has TRBV11-2 and TRBJ1-1, with 7 bases that match TRBD1. The CDR3 length is 16 residues. Trimming cost V 5 bases and J 1 base; bases outside gene matches: 10. Germline V lookup: CDR1 SGHAT, CDR2 FQNNGV.

V and J are TRBV9 and TRBJ2-3, with a tentative D call TRBD2 (5 bases). The ends were cut back, 4 bases at V and 5 bases at J, with 20 bases in the middle. The CDR3 runs 16 residues. Germline CDR1 and CDR2: SGDLS and YYNGEE. Here the CDR3 reads CASSPRVGEILDTQYF. The CDR3 DNA is TGTGCCAGCAGCCCACGAGTGGGAGAGATTTTAGATACGCAGTATTTT.

This clonotype has just a few counts. The chain links TRBV5-1 to TRBJ2-1; D unclear. V was clipped by 0 bases and J by 3 bases, with 10 bases between them. Germline CDR1 reads SGHRS; CDR2 reads YFSETQ. The CDR3 extends over 15 amino acids. The CDR3 here is CASSLVAGDYNEQFF. The CDR3 bases are TGCGCCAGCAGCTTGGTGGCTGGCGACTACAATGAGCAGTTCTTC.

This chain links TRBV3-1 with TRBJ1-1; no clear D. The CDR3 covers 14 residues. Germline-derived CDR1 and CDR2 are LGHDT and YNNKEL (reference sequence). The germline V and J ends were trimmed by 1 base and 1 base, with 7 bases remaining between them. The DNA for the CDR3 is TGTGCCAGCAGCCAAGTTGAACCGAACACTGAAGCTTTCTTT. The encoded protein is CASSQVEPNTEAFF.

The V and J genes are TRBV4-3 and TRBJ2-1, with 12 positions matching TRBD2. V lost 3 bases and J lost 0; bases outside the gene matches: 3. This CDR3 has 17 amino acids. CDR1 is LGHNA, CDR2 YSLEER, per germline. CDR3 in DNA: TGCGCCAGCAGCCAGCTGACTAGCGGGAGCTCCTACAATGAGCAGTTCTTC. This translates into CASSQLTSGSSYNEQFF.

This sequence joins TRBV7-9 and TRBJ2-7; 10 nucleotides align to TRBD2. This CDR3 spans 11 amino acids. The V gene's germline CDR1 is SEHNR and CDR2 FQNEAQ (reference sequence). Written as DNA, the CDR3 is TGTGCAGCGGGAGGGCCGCGGGAGCAGTACTTC. This sequence encodes CAAGGPREQYF. The whole variable domain, remainder taken from reference TRBV7-9 and TRBJ2-7, is DTGVSQNPRHKITKRGQNVTFRCDPISEHNRLYWYRQTLGQGPEFLTYFQNEAQLEKSRLLSDRFSAERPKGSFSTLEIQRTEQGDSAMYLCAAGGPREQYFGPGTRLTVT.

This clonotype appeared a few times. J is TRBJ2-6 and V is TRBV29-1, with D maybe TRBD1 (5 bases). Germline V gene data show CDR1 as SQVTM and CDR2 as ANQGSEA. CDR3 length: 15 amino acids. The V end lost 4 bases, the J end lost 1 base, and 11 bases lay between the germline ends. The CDR3 spells CSVAPTGSGANVLTF. The CDR3 region has the DNA TGCAGCGTTGCCCCCACAGGTTCTGGGGCCAACGTCCTGACTTTC.

This clonotype was picked up a small number of times. The chain couples TRBV10-2 to TRBJ2-1; D is unclear. V was trimmed by 6 bases and J by 2 bases, leaving 11 bases between them. CDR1 is WSHSY and CDR2 is SAAADI in the germline V gene. This CDR3 has 14 residues. In nucleotides, the CDR3 is TGCGCCAGCAGAGCTGGCGGACCCTACAATGAGCAGTTCTTC. It translates to CASRAGGPYNEQFF.

This clonotype came up a few times. J is TRBJ2-3 and V is TRBV7-3; TRBD1 is a possible D gene (5 bases). Trimming took off 3 bases at V and 0 bases at J, with 7 bases between the two ends. Germline V gene data show CDR1 as SGHTA and CDR2 as FQGTGA. The CDR3 spans 14 residues. The CDR3 bases are TGTGCCAGCAGCTTTACAGGCAGCACAGATACGCAGTATTTT. It encodes CASSFTGSTDTQYF. The whole variable domain, remainder taken from reference TRBV7-3 and TRBJ2-3, is GAGVSQTPSNKVTEKGKYVELRCDPISGHTALYWYRQSLGQGPEFLIYFQGTGAADDSGLPNDRFFAVRPEGSVSTLKIQRTERGDSAVYLCASSFTGSTDTQYFGPGTRLTVL.

The chain employs TRBV27 and TRBJ1-1, with TRBD1 matching over 9 bases. This CDR3 is 16 amino acids long. V was clipped by 4 bases and J by 3 bases; unmatched bases: 9. Germline V gives CDR1 MNHEY, CDR2 SMNVEV (reference sequence). The CDR3 DNA reads TGTGCCAGCAGTTCCGGGACAGGGCGGAGCCACACTGAAGCTTTCTTT. This translates into CASSSGTGRSHTEAFF.

The rearrangement joins TRBV19 to TRBJ1-2, with 7 positions matching TRBD1. The CDR3 extends over 15 amino acids. J lost 7 bases, V lost 5 bases, and 13 bases had no gene match. Looked up from germline, CDR1 is LNHDA and CDR2 is SQIVND (reference sequence). The CDR3 coding sequence is TGTGCCAGTAGTCCCAGCGGGGACAGTGGCAGTGGCTACACCTTC. Its translation: CASSPSGDSGSGYTF.

This clonotype was seen a handful of times. The CDR3 sequence: CASTPDGSSEQFF. The CDR3 coding sequence is TGTGCCAGCACCCCTGACGGGAGTAGTGAGCAGTTCTTC. This chain links TRBV7-9 with TRBJ2-1; maybe TRBD2 (6 bases). CDR1 is SEHNR and CDR2 is FQNEAQ in the germline V gene (reference sequence). Trimming stripped 7 bases from V and 9 bases from J, with 16 bases between. The length of the CDR3 is 13 residues.

This clonotype was seen more than once but under ten times. J is TRBJ2-7 and V is TRBV14, with TRBD1 matching 11 bases. CDR3 length equals 15 residues. CDR1 SGHDN and CDR2 FVKESK come from the germline V gene. V was clipped by 3 bases and J by 3 bases; unmatched bases: 4. The CDR3 DNA sequence: TGTGCCAGCAGCCACCCGGGACAGGGGGACTACGAGCAGTACTTC. This gives the protein CASSHPGQGDYEQYF.

This chain uses TRBV20-1 with TRBJ1-5; maybe TRBD1 (5 bases). Germline-derived CDR1 and CDR2 are DFQATT and SNEGSKA (reference sequence). Trimming removed 0 bases at V and 6 bases at J, with 6 bases between. The CDR3 extends over 12 amino acids. CDR3 loop: CSAREGTQPQHF. The CDR3 region has the DNA TGCAGTGCTAGAGAGGGGACTCAGCCCCAGCATTTT.

The chain joins TRBV29-1 to TRBJ1-2; D perhaps matches TRBD1 (5 bases). The V gene lost 4 bases and the J gene lost 2 bases, with 14 bases spanning the gap. This CDR3 has 14 amino acids. From germline, CDR1 is SQVTM and CDR2 ANQGSEA. The CDR3 region has the DNA TGCAGCGTTGGGGGGTACTCTGGGAACTATGGCTACACCTTC. It translates to CSVGGYSGNYGYTF.

The table lists this clonotype with a few counts. The chain couples TRBV3-1 to TRBJ2-7; 11 positions agree with TRBD2. This CDR3 has 15 amino acids. In germline, CDR1 is LGHDT, CDR2 YNNKEL (reference sequence). Trimming at V came to 2 bases and at J to 7 bases, leaving 7 bases not matched to a gene. The CDR3 here is CASSQWTSGFKEQYF. CDR3 nucleotides: TGTGCCAGCAGCCAATGGACTAGCGGGTTTAAGGAGCAGTACTTC.

V gene TRBV27 combines with J gene TRBJ1-2; the match to TRBD1 covers 7 bases. CDR3 length equals 14 residues. J lost 8 bases, V lost 5 bases, and 11 bases had no gene match. Germline V gene data show CDR1 as MNHEY and CDR2 as SMNVEV (reference sequence). CDR3 bases: TGTGCCAGCAGTCCCAGGGGGTCTTACAGCGGCTACACCTTC. Translated, it gives CASSPRGSYSGYTF.

This chain connects TRBV12-3 or TRBV12-4 to TRBJ1-5; the match to TRBD1 covers 7 bases. J was trimmed by 5 bases and V by 6 bases; bases with no gene match: 10. The CDR3 runs 15 residues. CDR3 region: CASRGGTERYQPQHF. CDR3 nucleotide sequence: TGTGCCAGCAGGGGGGGGACAGAGAGATATCAGCCCCAGCATTTT.

The table lists this clonotype with many counts. The chain employs TRBV21-1 and TRBJ1-2; the table names TRBD1, a call not compared with the DNA. TRBV21-1 is recorded as a pseudogene. This CDR3 is built from 12 residues. CDR3 amino acids: CASSKKDSGYTF. The CDR3 DNA reads as TGTGCCAGCAGCAAAAAAGACAGTGGCTACACCTTC.

The chain couples TRBV4-1 to TRBJ2-1; TRBD2 agrees at 8 bases. Germline CDR1 MGHRA, CDR2 YSYEKL. The CDR3 extends over 16 amino acids. V shed 4 bases, J shed 8 bases, and the junction held 13 bases outside the gene matches. In nucleotides, the CDR3 is TGCGCCAGCAGCCTCCTCGGAGCGGGGGTGGGCGATGAGCAGTTCTTC. Protein product: CASSLLGAGVGDEQFF.

This clonotype was seen more than once but under ten times. The genes are TRBV10-3 and TRBJ1-1; unclear D gene. The germline V and J ends were trimmed by 4 bases and 7 bases, with 10 bases remaining between them. CDR1 and CDR2 from the germline V gene are ENHRY and SYGVKD. The CDR3 loop spans 12 amino acids. CDR3 coding DNA: TGTGCCATCAGTGTCGGACCGCGTGAAGCTTTCTTT. Its protein is CAISVGPREAFF.

This clonotype occurred a few times. The V gene is TRBV13, the J gene TRBJ2-5, with 7 bases aligning to TRBD1. Germline values: CDR1 PRHDT, CDR2 FYEKMQ (reference sequence). The CDR3 is made up of 14 amino acids. The V and J ends lost 5 bases and 2 bases, in that order; junction bases with no gene match: 5. CDR3 amino acids: CASSIGTAQETQYF. CDR3 DNA sequence: TGTGCCAGCAGCATTGGGACAGCACAAGAGACCCAGTACTTC.

The sample holds many counts of this clonotype. The V gene is TRBV7-8, the J gene TRBJ2-7; perhaps TRBD1 as D (6 bases). The CDR3 runs to 15 residues. Germline CDR1 reads SGHVS; CDR2 reads FQNEAQ. Trimming removed 4 bases at V and 4 bases at J, with 17 bases between. The CDR3 region has the DNA TGTGCCAGCAGCTCTTCTTGGGGGCGTCGATACGAGCAGTACTTC. Protein: CASSSSWGRRYEQYF.

This clonotype has more than one count but fewer than ten. This chain uses TRBV5-1 with TRBJ1-1, with 7 bases aligning to TRBD1. After removal of 4 bases from V and 6 bases from J, the junction contained 3 bases not matched to a gene. Germline values: CDR1 SGHRS, CDR2 YFSETQ. The CDR3 runs to 12 residues. The CDR3 DNA reads as TGCGCCAGCAGCCGAGGGACAGCTGAAGCTTTCTTT. This encodes CASSRGTAEAFF.

This sequence joins TRBV7-8 and TRBJ2-1, with TRBD2 matching 11 bases. CDR1 SGHVS and CDR2 FQNEAQ come from the germline V gene. Trimming took 5 bases from V and 6 from J; bases not matched to a gene: 12. The CDR3 runs to 17 residues. The CDR3 is CASSPPPGLADPNEQFF. The CDR3 DNA reads as TGTGCCAGCAGCCCCCCCCCGGGACTAGCGGACCCCAATGAGCAGTTCTTC.

V and J are TRBV12-3 or TRBV12-4 and TRBJ2-5, with D possibly matching TRBD2 (5 bases). The V gene lost 3 bases and the J gene lost 5 bases, with 13 bases spanning the gap. CDR3 length: 14 residues. The CDR3 sequence: CASSFFSGSETQYF. DNA for the CDR3: TGTGCCAGCAGTTTTTTTTCGGGATCTGAGACCCAGTACTTC.

The rearrangement joins TRBV3-1 to TRBJ1-1, with D maybe TRBD1 (5 bases). Germline V gives CDR1 LGHDT, CDR2 YNNKEL (reference sequence). CDR3 length: 15 amino acids. V lost 1 base, J lost 7 bases, and 16 bases lay in between. The CDR3 nucleotides read TGTGCCAGCAGCCAAGCGGGGCGAACGTCCGTTGAAGCTTTCTTT. Its protein product is CASSQAGRTSVEAFF.

This chain connects TRBV5-1 to TRBJ2-7, with TRBD1 as a possible D gene (5 bases). Germline V gene data show CDR1 as SGHRS and CDR2 as YFSETQ. V was cut by 1 base and J by 5 bases, with 19 bases left in between. This CDR3 spans 16 amino acids. CDR3 in amino acids: CASSLYVSGYTNEQYF. The CDR3 DNA reads as TGCGCCAGCAGCTTGTATGTCTCAGGGTATACGAACGAGCAGTACTTC.

The V gene is TRBV19, the J gene TRBJ1-3; no reliable D call. Trimming pared 3 bases from V and 0 bases from J, leaving 9 bases between. The CDR3 is 15 amino acids. Germline loops: CDR1 LNHDA, CDR2 SQIVND (reference sequence). In DNA, the CDR3 is TGTGCCAGTAGTATCATCGGCTACTCTGGAAACACCATATATTTT. This gives the protein CASSIIGYSGNTIYF.

The chain combines TRBV5-5 with TRBJ2-7, with D unresolved. Per the germline V gene, CDR1 is SGHKS and CDR2 is YYEKEE (reference sequence). The germline V and J ends were trimmed by 5 bases and 2 bases, with 14 bases remaining between them. The CDR3 loop spans 14 amino acids. This CDR3 is CASSLLGSTYEQYF. The DNA for the CDR3 is TGTGCCAGCAGTCTTCTGGGCAGCACCTACGAGCAGTACTTC.